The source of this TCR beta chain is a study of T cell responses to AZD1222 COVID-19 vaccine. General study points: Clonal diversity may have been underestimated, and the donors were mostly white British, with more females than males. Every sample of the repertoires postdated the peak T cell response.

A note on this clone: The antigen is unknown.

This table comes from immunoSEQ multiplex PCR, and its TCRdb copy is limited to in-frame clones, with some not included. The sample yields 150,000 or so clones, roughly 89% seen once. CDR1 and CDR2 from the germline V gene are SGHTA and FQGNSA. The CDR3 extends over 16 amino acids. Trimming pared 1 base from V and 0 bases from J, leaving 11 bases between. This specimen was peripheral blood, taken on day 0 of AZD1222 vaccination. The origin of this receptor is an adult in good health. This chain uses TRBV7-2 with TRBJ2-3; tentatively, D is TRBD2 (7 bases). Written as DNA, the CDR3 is TGTGCCAGCAGCTTAGTAGGGGGGGTGAGCACAGATACGCAGTATTTT. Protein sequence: CASSLVGGVSTDTQYF.